This entry features one TCR beta chain sequence. The antigen remains unidentified. The data were taken from a study of cytomegalovirus exposure and HLA in healthy donors. Study results and caveats: Rarity characterized most TCR sequences, yet some public TCRs appeared in many donors. Sequence variants that were highly shared formed a cluster that was likely a sequencing artifact. A classifier reportedly called cytomegalovirus status with high sensitivity and specificity.

Trimming cost V 7 bases and J 8 bases; bases outside gene matches: 9. This CDR3 comprises 14 residues. Germline V gives CDR1 MNHNS, CDR2 SASEGT. It was with 60 Vbeta and 13 Jbeta primers that the PCR ran. The table came from immunoSEQ multiplex PCR; TCRdb's copy has only in-frame clones and leaves some out. The sample shows around 170,000 clones, around four fifths of them seen only once. The receptor was isolated from a woman aged 18-29 years in good health and CMV-seronegative. The chain has TRBV6-1 and TRBJ2-1, with 9 bases matching TRBD1. The sample consisted of PBMCs. In DNA form, the CDR3 reads TGTGCCAGCATTCGGGACAGGGTTTTCGATGAGCAGTTCTTC. It yields the protein CASIRDRVFDEQFF.